The 21 T cell receptor beta chains given below trace back to one sample, sequenced in a study of Ad26.COV2.S vaccination and SARS-CoV-2 variants. TCRdb's table, derived via immunoSEQ multiplex PCR, lists solely in-frame clones and lacks some. The repertoire has 300,000 to 400,000 clones, about 86% of them found once; the top ten carry around 2%. Treatment: 19 received Ad26.COV2.S at low or high dose, single or two shots; several received placebo; per-sample allocation not given. Specimen acquisition occurred on day 63 following the initial vaccine or placebo injection. This specimen was peripheral blood, taken in a trial of Ad26.COV2.S vaccine versus placebo. All receptors derive from a person between 18 and 65 years old who received the Ad26.COV2.S COVID-19 vaccine or a placebo.

This clone was seen just once. V usage is TRBV3-1 (or the pseudogene TRBV3-2) and J usage is TRBJ2-7; TRBD1 is a possible D gene (7 bases). Trimming removed 5 bases at V and 6 bases at J, with 14 bases between. The CDR3 sequence is 13 residues long. Per germline, CDR1 LGHDT and CDR2 YNNKEL (reference sequence). The CDR3 DNA reads TGTGCCAGCAGCTTTCACAGGGGAGGCGAGCAGTACTTC. Its protein product is CASSFHRGGEQYF.

In regard to this clone: Germline and junction disagree at one end, which may indicate a read error. The chain couples TRBV7-2 to TRBJ2-4, with 10 bases lining up with TRBD2. Germline V gene sequence: CDR1 SGHTA, CDR2 FQGNSA. This CDR3 region has 18 residues. In DNA form, the CDR3 reads TGTGCCAGCAGCCCCCGACTCGGGCTAGCGGGGGCCATAAACATTCAGTACTTC. This translates into CASSPRLGLAGAINIQYF. The full variable domain, rest sourced from reference TRBV7-2 and TRBJ2-4, is GAGVSQSPSNKVTEKGKDVELRCDPISGHTALYWYRQSLGQGLEFLIYFQGNSAPDKSGLPSDRFSAERTGGSVSTLTIQRTQQEDSAVYLCASSPRLGLAGAINIQYFGAGTRLSVL.

The rearrangement uses TRBV2 and TRBJ2-3; D possibly uses TRBD1 or TRBD2 (6 bases each). Trimming shortened V by 7 bases and J by 2 bases, and 10 bases separated the two germline ends. The CDR3 runs to 13 residues. CDR1 SNHLY and CDR2 FYNNEI come from the germline V gene. The DNA for the CDR3 is TGTGCCAGCAAGGGGGGATACACAGATACGCAGTATTTT. It codes for CASKGGYTDTQYF.

V is TRBV4-2 and J is TRBJ2-7, with 8 positions matching TRBD1. This CDR3 region has 15 residues. Unmatched junction bases numbered 6, after V lost 1 base and J lost 4 bases. Germline values: CDR1 LGHNA, CDR2 YNFKEQ. The CDR3 is CASSQVRDRGYEQYF. In DNA form, the CDR3 reads TGTGCCAGCAGCCAAGTACGTGACAGGGGATACGAGCAGTACTTC.

The rearrangement uses TRBV19 and TRBJ1-5; possibly TRBD1 for D (5 bases). Germline CDR1 and CDR2: LNHDA and SQIVND (reference sequence). With 6 bases removed from V and 4 bases from J, the gap between germline ends came to 16 bases. The CDR3 extends over 15 amino acids. The CDR3 nucleotides are TGTGCCAGTAGACGAGAGCGGGGACCGAATCAGCCCCAGCATTTT. It specifies CASRRERGPNQPQHF.

The rearrangement uses TRBV11-2 and TRBJ1-1, with TRBD1 as a possible D gene (6 bases). This CDR3 comprises 15 residues. CDR1 and CDR2 (germline): SGHAT, FQNNGV. The V end was cut by 0 bases, the J end by 4 bases, with 12 bases between. CDR3 in amino acids: CASSLDGGAGTEAFF. The CDR3 DNA reads TGTGCCAGCAGCTTAGACGGGGGCGCGGGCACTGAAGCTTTCTTT.

The chain combines TRBV7-3 with TRBJ2-3; 7 nucleotides line up with TRBD1. After removal of 4 bases from V and 6 bases from J, the junction contained 10 bases not matched to a gene. CDR3 length: 15 amino acids. From germline, CDR1 is SGHTA and CDR2 FQGTGA. CDR3 amino acids: CASSSQGISRDTQYF. Written as DNA, the CDR3 is TGTGCCAGCAGCTCACAGGGGATTTCTAGGGATACGCAGTATTTT.

The chain uses TRBV6-1 and TRBJ1-2; D is unresolved. The V and J ends lost 1 base and 8 bases respectively, with 8 bases between them. From germline, CDR1 is MNHNS and CDR2 SASEGT. The CDR3 is 12 amino acids. CDR3 sequence: CASSEVRAGYTF. CDR3 nucleotide sequence: TGTGCCAGCAGTGAAGTTCGGGCCGGCTACACCTTC.

The chain employs TRBV18 and TRBJ2-7; possibly TRBD1 for D (6 bases). The CDR3 runs 14 residues. V was shortened by 0 bases and J by 3 bases, with 9 bases between the two germline ends. Germline values: CDR1 KGHSH, CDR2 LQKENI. CDR3 DNA: TGTGCCAGCTCACCACCCAACAGGGTCTACGAGCAGTACTTC. Translating gives CASSPPNRVYEQYF. The full variable domain, in which reference TRBV18 and TRBJ2-7 provide the parts outside the CDR3, is NAGVMQNPRHLVRRRGQEARLRCSPMKGHSHVYWYRQLPEEGLKFMVYLQKENIIDESGMPKERFSAEFPKEGPSILRIQQVVRGDSAAYFCASSPPNRVYEQYFGPGTRLTVT.

The chain has TRBV2 and TRBJ1-4; maybe TRBD1 (6 bases). V lost 8 bases to trimming and J lost 5 bases, with 15 bases between them. The CDR3 consists of 14 residues. The germline CDR1 and CDR2 sequences are SNHLY and FYNNEI. CDR3 nucleotide sequence: TGTGCCAGCCGTAGTACGACAGGAAATGAAAAACTGTTTTTT. Its translation: CASRSTTGNEKLFF.

This clone has only one observation. The chain joins TRBV3-1 (or the pseudogene TRBV3-2) to TRBJ1-1, with 11 positions matching TRBD1. The CDR3 has 15 amino acids. The germline gives CDR1 LGHDT, CDR2 YNNKEL (reference sequence). The trim removed 6 bases at V and 7 bases at J, leaving 10 bases unmatched. The CDR3 DNA follows: TGTGCCAGCAGTCGAAAGGGACAGGGGGGAGGTGAAGCTTTCTTT. This translates into CASSRKGQGGGEAFF.

The chain uses TRBV9 and TRBJ2-1, with D possibly being TRBD1 or TRBD2 (5 bases each). The V gene's germline CDR1 is SGDLS and CDR2 YYNGEE. V shed 4 bases and J shed 1 base, with 9 bases lying between them. The CDR3 sequence is 14 residues long. CDR3 protein: CASSRDPSYNEQFF. The CDR3 DNA sequence: TGTGCCAGCAGCCGGGACCCTTCCTACAATGAGCAGTTCTTC.

The chain recombines TRBV19 with TRBJ1-2; D call uncertain. Trimming cost V 6 bases and J 4 bases, with 12 bases left between them. The germline gives CDR1 LNHDA, CDR2 SQIVND (reference sequence). The CDR3 is made up of 13 amino acids. CDR3: CASSPGGFYGYTF. Here the CDR3 DNA reads TGTGCCAGTAGCCCTGGAGGGTTCTATGGCTACACCTTC.

The CDR3 reads CASSPYLEGTGVDEQFF. The CDR3 DNA reads as TGTGCCAGCAGCCCCTACTTGGAAGGGACAGGGGTGGATGAGCAGTTCTTC. The V call is TRBV9, the J call TRBJ2-1; 10 bases are a match to TRBD1. CDR1 is SGDLS, CDR2 YYNGEE, per germline. The trim removed 4 bases at V and 8 bases at J, leaving 15 bases unmatched. The CDR3 has 17 amino acids.

The J gene is TRBJ2-6, the V gene TRBV5-1, with 12 positions matching TRBD1. The CDR3 is 16 amino acids. The trim removed 5 bases at V and 3 bases at J, leaving 3 bases unmatched. The germline V gene encodes CDR1 SGHRS and CDR2 YFSETQ. The CDR3 loop reads CASSGTGGSGANVLTF. CDR3 in DNA: TGCGCCAGCAGTGGGACAGGGGGCAGTGGGGCCAACGTCCTGACTTTC. Filled out from reference TRBV5-1 and TRBJ2-6, the complete variable domain reads KAGVTQTPRYLIKTRGQQVTLSCSPISGHRSVSWYQQTPGQGLQFLFEYFSETQRNKGNFPGRFSGRQFSNSRSEMNVSTLELGDSALYLCASSGTGGSGANVLTFGAGSRLTVL.

This clone occurred once. The V gene is TRBV29-1, the J gene TRBJ1-4; D is undetermined. From germline, CDR1 is SQVTM and CDR2 ANQGSEA. The CDR3 totals 11 residues. V lost 6 bases and J 6 bases, leaving 8 bases between the germline ends. CDR3: CSVRVDEKLFF. CDR3 DNA sequence: TGCAGCGTCCGGGTGGATGAAAAACTGTTTTTT.

A single count supports this clone. The V call is TRBV6-5, the J call TRBJ2-7, with a possible D match to TRBD2 (7 bases). This CDR3 has 14 amino acids. Germline values: CDR1 MNHEY, CDR2 SVGAGI. Deletions cut 7 bases from V and 3 bases from J, with 16 bases between. The CDR3 coding sequence is TGTGCCAGCACCCCCGAGGGGGGGAGCTACGAGCAGTACTTC. Its protein is CASTPEGGSYEQYF.

The chain is built from TRBV30 and TRBJ1-2; 7 positions match TRBD1. The germline V gene has CDR1 GTSNPN and CDR2 SVGIG (reference sequence). The CDR3 spans 16 residues. Trimming took 2 bases from V and 1 from J; bases not matched to a gene: 10. The CDR3 DNA sequence: TGTGCCTGGAGTCTTTTAGGACAGGCCGATAACTATGGCTACACCTTC. It specifies CAWSLLGQADNYGYTF.

This chain uses TRBV5-4 with TRBJ2-1, with TRBD1 matching 8 bases. V was clipped by 4 bases and J by 9 bases; unmatched bases: 6. Germline V gene lookup returns CDR1 SGHNT and CDR2 YYREEE (reference sequence). The CDR3 spans 13 residues. The chain's CDR3 is CASSPSDRGEQFF. The CDR3 DNA is TGTGCCAGCAGCCCCTCCGACAGGGGTGAGCAGTTCTTC.

The rearrangement links TRBV18 to TRBJ1-5, with no clear D. Germline values: CDR1 KGHSH, CDR2 LQKENI. The CDR3 consists of 12 residues. Trimming pared 2 bases from V and 9 bases from J, leaving 8 bases between. Here the CDR3 reads CASSPIQGPQHF. The CDR3 region has the DNA TGTGCCAGCTCACCAATTCAAGGGCCCCAGCATTTT.

This clone has only a few counts. The CDR3 is CASSEGGAGAHYGYTF. DNA of the CDR3: TGTGCCAGCAGTGAAGGAGGGGCAGGGGCCCACTATGGCTACACCTTC. The chain carries TRBV2 and TRBJ1-2; the D gene is possibly TRBD1 (6 bases). CDR3 length: 16 amino acids. Germline V gene sequence: CDR1 SNHLY, CDR2 FYNNEI. V gave up 1 base and J gave up 3 bases, with 15 bases separating them.